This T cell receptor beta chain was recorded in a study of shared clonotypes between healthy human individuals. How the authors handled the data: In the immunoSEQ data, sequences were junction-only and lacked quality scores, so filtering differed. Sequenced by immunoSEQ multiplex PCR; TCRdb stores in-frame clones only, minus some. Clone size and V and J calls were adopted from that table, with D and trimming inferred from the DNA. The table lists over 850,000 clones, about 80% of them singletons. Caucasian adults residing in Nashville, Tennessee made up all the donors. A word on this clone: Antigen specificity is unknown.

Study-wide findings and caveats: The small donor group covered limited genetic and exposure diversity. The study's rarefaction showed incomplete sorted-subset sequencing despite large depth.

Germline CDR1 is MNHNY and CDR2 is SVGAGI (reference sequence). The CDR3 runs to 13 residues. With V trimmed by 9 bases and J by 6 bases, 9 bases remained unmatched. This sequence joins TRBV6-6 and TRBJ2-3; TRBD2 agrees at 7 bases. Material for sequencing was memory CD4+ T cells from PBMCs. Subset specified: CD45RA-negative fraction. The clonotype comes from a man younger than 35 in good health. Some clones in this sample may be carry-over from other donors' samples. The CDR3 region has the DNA TGTGCCAGGAGTGCGGGAGCTAGGGATACGCAGTATTTT. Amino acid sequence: CARSAGARDTQYF.